One sample yielded the 24 T cell receptor beta chains listed below, sequenced in a study of blood T cell repertoires in COVID-19. The data were produced by immunoSEQ multiplex PCR, yet TCRdb's version contains in-frame clones alone and is incomplete. The table has fewer than 250,000 clones, 70% to 90% seen once. The sequencing sample was made of peripheral blood. These receptors all come from a woman aged 40 to 50 who had recovered from COVID-19.

The rearrangement uses TRBV7-9 and TRBJ2-7; D gene unclear. The CDR3 is 17 amino acids. Germline V lookup: CDR1 SEHNR, CDR2 FQNEAQ (reference sequence). With 5 bases removed from V and 6 bases from J, the gap between germline ends came to 26 bases. CDR3 DNA: TGTGCCAGCAGCCCCAACCCGTCCACCGGAGTGGGTGTCGAGCAGTACTTC. Protein sequence: CASSPNPSTGVGVEQYF. The full variable domain, rest sourced from reference TRBV7-9 and TRBJ2-7, is DTGVSQNPRHKITKRGQNVTFRCDPISEHNRLYWYRQTLGQGPEFLTYFQNEAQLEKSRLLSDRFSAERPKGSFSTLEIQRTEQGDSAMYLCASSPNPSTGVGVEQYFGPGTRLTVT.

The V gene is TRBV30, the J gene TRBJ2-2; the D is unclear. V was shortened by 0 bases and J by 4 bases, with 12 bases between the two germline ends. The germline V gene encodes CDR1 GTSNPN and CDR2 SVGIG (reference sequence). CDR3 length: 15 amino acids. CDR3 amino acids: CAWSVRGTFTGELFF. The CDR3 DNA reads TGTGCCTGGAGTGTACGAGGAACATTCACCGGGGAGCTGTTTTTT.

The chain is built from TRBV7-2 and TRBJ1-1; 7 bases line up with TRBD1. The germline V gene encodes CDR1 SGHTA and CDR2 FQGNSA. V lost 5 bases, J lost 4 bases, and 7 bases stayed unmatched. The CDR3 runs 14 residues. The CDR3 bases are TGTGCCAGCAGCCCAAGGGCAGGGGGCACTGAAGCTTTCTTT. This gives the protein CASSPRAGGTEAFF.

The rearrangement uses TRBV28 and TRBJ1-1; TRBD1 might be the D (6 bases). Germline V lookup: CDR1 MDHEN, CDR2 SYDVKM. Deletions cut 5 bases from V and 1 base from J, with 11 bases between. This CDR3 has 14 residues. The DNA for the CDR3 is TGTGCCAGCAGTAACCAGGGGAAGAACACTGAAGCTTTCTTT. The encoded protein is CASSNQGKNTEAFF.

The chain recombines TRBV5-1 with TRBJ1-4; D ambiguous. The germline V gene encodes CDR1 SGHRS and CDR2 YFSETQ. The CDR3 is made up of 14 amino acids. Trimming left V 6 bases short and J 0 bases short, with 9 bases between. For the CDR3, the DNA is TGCGCCAGCAATGAGGGAACAACTAATGAAAAACTGTTTTTT. Its translation: CASNEGTTNEKLFF.

V is TRBV19 and J is TRBJ1-1; 10 bases match TRBD1. V lost 5 bases, J lost 4 bases, and 19 bases stayed unmatched. Germline CDR1 reads LNHDA; CDR2 reads SQIVND (reference sequence). This CDR3 is 19 amino acids long. CDR3 residues: CASSSLPGQGGTVGTEAFF. DNA for the CDR3: TGTGCCAGTAGTTCACTCCCCGGACAGGGGGGGACTGTTGGCACTGAAGCTTTCTTT.

The chain links TRBV6-6 to TRBJ2-7; 7 nucleotides align to TRBD2. Germline-derived CDR1 and CDR2 are MNHNY and SVGAGI (reference sequence). The trim removed 6 bases at V and 2 bases at J, leaving 4 bases unmatched. The CDR3 covers 13 residues. The CDR3 region is CASSFSGPYEQYF. For the CDR3, the DNA is TGTGCCAGCAGCTTTAGCGGGCCCTACGAGCAGTACTTC.

The V gene is TRBV6-5, the J gene TRBJ2-7, with TRBD1 matching over 8 bases. The trim removed 5 bases at V and 0 bases at J, leaving 6 bases unmatched. The CDR3 loop spans 15 amino acids. Per the germline V gene, CDR1 is MNHEY and CDR2 is SVGAGI. CDR3 residues: CASSKRDRGSYEQYF. CDR3 bases: TGTGCCAGCAGTAAACGAGACAGGGGCTCCTACGAGCAGTACTTC.

The chain couples TRBV28 to TRBJ1-2; D might be TRBD1 (6 bases). Between the trimmed V and J ends, which lost 3 bases and 2 bases, there was a span of 13 bases. This CDR3 has 15 amino acids. Germline CDR1 is MDHEN and CDR2 is SYDVKM. CDR3 sequence reads: CASSLRWDKNYGYTF. CDR3 nucleotide sequence: TGTGCCAGCAGTTTGAGGTGGGACAAGAACTATGGCTACACCTTC.

The chain joins TRBV6-2 or TRBV6-3 to TRBJ2-5; TRBD2 matches 9 bases. This CDR3 comprises 15 residues. Germline lookup yields CDR1 MNHEY and CDR2 SVGEGT. V lost 3 bases and J lost 5; bases outside the gene matches: 7. This CDR3 is CASSYSTSGGETQYF. The CDR3 DNA is TGTGCCAGCAGTTATTCGACTAGCGGTGGGGAGACCCAGTACTTC.

This chain connects TRBV5-8 to TRBJ2-7; 8 bases match TRBD1. Germline assignment: CDR1 SGHTS and CDR2 YDEGEE. V lost 1 base and J lost 3; bases outside the gene matches: 6. CDR3 size: 15 residues. The CDR3 coding sequence is TGTGCCAGCAGCTTGTCCCGACAGGGGAGCTACGAGCAGTACTTC. Translation: CASSLSRQGSYEQYF.

V and J are TRBV30 and TRBJ2-3; 12 bases agree with TRBD2. The V segment lost 5 bases and the J segment 0 bases; nucleotides outside the gene matches: 12. Germline V gene data show CDR1 as GTSNPN and CDR2 as SVGIG (reference sequence). CDR3 length: 18 amino acids. The chain's CDR3 is CAWGGLAGNGASTDTQYF. The CDR3 bases are TGTGCCTGGGGTGGACTAGCGGGAAACGGTGCTAGCACAGATACGCAGTATTTT.

A few counts support this clone. The genes are TRBV7-2 and TRBJ2-2; TRBD2 aligns across 9 bases. The CDR3 is 17 residues long. Germline lookup yields CDR1 SGHTA and CDR2 FQGNSA. After removal of 2 bases from V and 6 bases from J, the junction contained 10 bases not matched to a gene. The CDR3 spells CASSLSVAGAAAGELFF. CDR3 nucleotides: TGTGCCAGCAGCTTAAGCGTAGCGGGGGCGGCGGCCGGGGAGCTGTTTTTT.

The V gene is TRBV24-1, the J gene TRBJ1-2; D remains unclear. Trimming removed 3 bases from V and 2 bases from J, with 12 bases in between. Germline V gives CDR1 KGHDR, CDR2 SFDVKD. The CDR3 spans 15 residues. CDR3 DNA: TGTGCCACCAGTGATCCAACGACTGAGAACTATGGCTACACCTTC. As protein: CATSDPTTENYGYTF.

V gene TRBV19 combines with J gene TRBJ1-4, with D tentatively TRBD1 (5 bases). The CDR3 runs to 18 residues. Trimming took off 6 bases at V and 0 bases at J, with 20 bases between the two ends. Germline assignment: CDR1 LNHDA and CDR2 SQIVND (reference sequence). The CDR3 here is CASSPWTGAGATNEKLFF. Here the CDR3 DNA reads TGTGCCAGTAGCCCTTGGACGGGCGCGGGGGCAACTAATGAAAAACTGTTTTTT.

This clone was counted between two and nine times. The chain joins TRBV28 to TRBJ1-5, with D hard to call. In germline, CDR1 is MDHEN, CDR2 SYDVKM. V was shortened by 4 bases and J by 3 bases, with 10 bases between the two germline ends. The length of the CDR3 is 14 residues. The chain's CDR3 is CASSYTAVNQPQHF. DNA of the CDR3: TGTGCCAGCAGTTACACAGCAGTCAATCAGCCCCAGCATTTT.

The V call is TRBV2, the J call TRBJ2-1; 11 bases match TRBD2. Germline-derived CDR1 and CDR2 are SNHLY and FYNNEI. The CDR3 is made up of 15 amino acids. J was trimmed by 3 bases and V by 5 bases; bases with no gene match: 3. The CDR3 region has the DNA TGTGCCAGCAGTCCAACTAGCGGGAGCTACAATGAGCAGTTCTTC. Amino acid sequence: CASSPTSGSYNEQFF.

V usage is TRBV28 and J usage is TRBJ1-1; D perhaps matches TRBD1 (6 bases). Germline assignment: CDR1 MDHEN and CDR2 SYDVKM. The ends were cut back, 4 bases at V and 1 base at J, with 16 bases in the middle. The CDR3 runs 16 residues. CDR3 region: CASSSQAETGNTEAFF. CDR3 DNA sequence: TGTGCCAGCAGTTCTCAAGCCGAGACAGGGAACACTGAAGCTTTCTTT.

V and J are TRBV2 and TRBJ1-5; 7 nucleotides agree with TRBD1. The junction had 7 bases not matched to a gene; V was cut back by 2 bases and J by 6 bases. CDR1 is SNHLY and CDR2 is FYNNEI in the germline V gene. The CDR3 runs 15 residues. The CDR3 bases are TGTGCCAGCAGTGAATCGGGACAGCCACCTCAGCCCCAGCATTTT. The encoded protein is CASSESGQPPQPQHF.

Of note for this clone: Within the sample, other DNA sequences also encode this same CDR3. The CDR3 region is CATSRDRGYEQYF. The DNA for the CDR3 is TGTGCCACCAGCAGAGACAGGGGCTACGAGCAGTACTTC. V is TRBV15 and J is TRBJ2-7; possible D gene TRBD1, 6 bases. Germline CDR1 is LNHNV and CDR2 is YYDKDF (reference sequence). Trimming stripped 0 bases from V and 3 bases from J, with 6 bases between. The CDR3 has 13 amino acids.

The J gene is TRBJ2-1, the V gene TRBV3-1 (or the pseudogene TRBV3-2); D unresolved. V was shortened by 0 bases and J by 4 bases, with 10 bases between the two germline ends. The CDR3 has 15 amino acids. The germline gives CDR1 LGHDT, CDR2 YNNKEL (reference sequence). The CDR3 here is CASSQDSTSYNEQFF. DNA for the CDR3: TGTGCCAGCAGCCAAGATTCGACTTCTTACAATGAGCAGTTCTTC.

J is TRBJ2-5 and V is TRBV5-1; 11 bases fit TRBD2. The CDR3 is made up of 18 amino acids. Germline lookup yields CDR1 SGHRS and CDR2 YFSETQ. V lost 0 bases, J lost 1 base, and 8 bases stayed unmatched. The CDR3 DNA follows: TGCGCCAGCAGCTTGGATTTAGCGGGAGGGCCGAGCCAAGAGACCCAGTACTTC. Translating it yields CASSLDLAGGPSQETQYF.

V and J are TRBV3-1 (or the pseudogene TRBV3-2) and TRBJ2-3; the match to TRBD2 covers 11 bases. Germline V gene lookup returns CDR1 LGHDT and CDR2 YNNKEL (reference sequence). J was trimmed by 6 bases and V by 4 bases; bases with no gene match: 3. The CDR3 totals 14 residues. Here the CDR3 reads CASSLGLAADTQYF. The CDR3 DNA reads as TGTGCCAGCAGCCTGGGACTAGCGGCCGATACGCAGTATTTT.

The rearrangement joins TRBV28 to TRBJ2-7; D remains unclear. In germline, CDR1 is MDHEN, CDR2 SYDVKM. Between the trimmed V and J ends, which lost 5 bases and 3 bases, there was a span of 8 bases. The CDR3 sequence is 12 residues long. This CDR3 is CASSPLGYEQYF. DNA of the CDR3: TGTGCCAGCAGTCCCCTCGGCTACGAGCAGTACTTC.